These 32 T cell receptor beta chains share one sample of origin, sequenced in a study of T cell responses to AZD1222 COVID-19 vaccine. Clones were sequenced by immunoSEQ multiplex PCR, and TCRdb holds only the in-frame ones, with some missing. The sample consists of approximately 92,000 clones, around 93% of them appearing once. Sequenced material: peripheral blood, taken on day 0 of AZD1222 vaccination. All receptors come from an adult in good health.

This clone was seen only a few times. V gene TRBV7-3 combines with J gene TRBJ1-3; tentative D call: TRBD1 (5 bases). From germline, CDR1 is SGHTA and CDR2 FQGTGA. The CDR3 has 13 amino acids. Trimming removed 1 base from V and 4 bases from J, with 5 bases in between. CDR3 region: CASSLNRGNTIYF. The DNA of the CDR3 is TGTGCCAGCAGCTTAAACAGGGGAAACACCATATATTTT.

This clone has only a few counts. The V gene is TRBV7-9, the J gene TRBJ2-7, with 8 positions matching TRBD1. V lost 4 bases to trimming and J lost 0 bases; unmatched junction nucleotides: 5. Per the germline V gene, CDR1 is SEHNR and CDR2 is FQNEAQ (reference sequence). This CDR3 comprises 15 residues. This chain's CDR3 is CASSSPDRVSYEQYF. CDR3 coding DNA: TGTGCCAGCAGCTCCCCGGACAGGGTCTCCTACGAGCAGTACTTC. Full variable domain (remainder filled in from reference TRBV7-9 and TRBJ2-7): DTGVSQNPRHKITKRGQNVTFRCDPISEHNRLYWYRQTLGQGPEFLTYFQNEAQLEKSRLLSDRFSAERPKGSFSTLEIQRTEQGDSAMYLCASSSPDRVSYEQYFGPGTRLTVT.

V usage is TRBV5-1 and J usage is TRBJ2-1; tentative D call: TRBD2 (5 bases). With 3 bases removed from V and 5 bases from J, the gap between germline ends came to 12 bases. CDR1 is SGHRS and CDR2 is YFSETQ in the germline V gene. CDR3 length: 14 residues. The DNA of the CDR3 is TGCGCCAGCAGCTCCCAGCGGAGACACAATGAGCAGTTCTTC. Translation gives CASSSQRRHNEQFF.

This chain uses TRBV5-1 with TRBJ2-7; 8 nucleotides line up with TRBD2. Unmatched junction bases numbered 2, after V lost 4 bases and J lost 2 bases. The CDR3 extends over 13 amino acids. The germline V gene encodes CDR1 SGHRS and CDR2 YFSETQ. CDR3 sequence reads: CASSPGGPYEQYF. The CDR3 DNA sequence: TGCGCCAGCAGCCCGGGGGGGCCCTACGAGCAGTACTTC.

This clone was seen just once. The chain combines TRBV3-1 (or the pseudogene TRBV3-2) with TRBJ2-7; D gene unclear. Germline V CDR1 and CDR2: LGHDT, YNNKEL (reference sequence). The CDR3 consists of 14 residues. V lost 0 bases and J 4 bases, leaving 10 bases between the germline ends. CDR3 loop: CASSQESRDYEQYF. Here the CDR3 DNA reads TGTGCCAGCAGCCAAGAAAGCAGAGATTACGAGCAGTACTTC.

This clone has more than one count but fewer than ten. The chain recombines TRBV7-8 with TRBJ1-6; 8 bases map to TRBD1. The CDR3 covers 18 residues. Germline values: CDR1 SGHVS, CDR2 FQNEAQ. Trimming at V came to 0 bases and at J to 7 bases, leaving 11 bases not matched to a gene. CDR3 region: CASSLAATTGGTNSPLHF. The CDR3 region has the DNA TGTGCCAGCAGCTTAGCAGCCACCACAGGGGGTACGAATTCACCCCTCCACTTT.

This clone was seen a few times. The CDR3 region is CASRPGQGGDTEAFF. The CDR3 DNA sequence: TGTGCCAGCAGGCCCGGACAGGGGGGGGACACTGAAGCTTTCTTT. The chain is built from TRBV6-6 and TRBJ1-1, with 10 nucleotides matching TRBD1. CDR1 MNHNY and CDR2 SVGAGI come from the germline V gene (reference sequence). This CDR3 comprises 15 residues. V shed 6 bases and J 3 bases; nucleotides not matched to a gene: 7.

The chain employs TRBV3-1 (or the pseudogene TRBV3-2) and TRBJ2-5; 12 nucleotides agree with TRBD2. Germline CDR1 reads LGHDT; CDR2 reads YNNKEL (reference sequence). V shed 1 base, J shed 3 bases, and the junction held 3 bases outside the gene matches. CDR3 size: 16 residues. CDR3 coding DNA: TGTGCCAGCAGCCAAGGGGGACTAGCGGGTAAAGAGACCCAGTACTTC. As protein: CASSQGGLAGKETQYF.

The chain couples TRBV4-1 to TRBJ2-7, with 9 nucleotides matching TRBD2. Trimming at V came to 1 base and at J to 2 bases, leaving 9 bases not matched to a gene. In germline, CDR1 is MGHRA, CDR2 YSYEKL. CDR3 length: 17 amino acids. The chain's CDR3 is CASSQGFVAGATYEQYF. The CDR3 nucleotides read TGCGCCAGCAGCCAAGGGTTCGTAGCGGGAGCGACCTACGAGCAGTACTTC.

The chain has TRBV29-1 and TRBJ1-6, with D tentatively TRBD1 (5 bases). V lost 5 bases to trimming and J lost 7 bases, with 12 bases between them. This CDR3 is built from 13 residues. Looked up from germline, CDR1 is SQVTM and CDR2 is ANQGSEA. CDR3 DNA: TGCAGCGTTTCTGGGGGACGGAATTCACCCCTCCACTTT. It translates to CSVSGGRNSPLHF.

The chain carries TRBV5-1 and TRBJ2-1, with unresolved D. The CDR3 spans 14 residues. Germline values: CDR1 SGHRS, CDR2 YFSETQ. With 0 bases removed from V and 3 bases from J, the gap between germline ends came to 7 bases. CDR3 residues: CASSLDASYNEQFF. The CDR3, as DNA: TGCGCCAGCAGCTTGGATGCAAGCTACAATGAGCAGTTCTTC.

This clone was recorded once. This rearrangement joins TRBV27 to TRBJ2-7; the D is unclear. Germline CDR1 is MNHEY and CDR2 is SMNVEV (reference sequence). The CDR3 is 18 amino acids. The V end lost 1 base, the J end lost 9 bases, and 28 bases lay between the germline ends. The CDR3 reads CASSLYPPTRSLASWQYF. CDR3 in DNA: TGTGCCAGCAGTTTATACCCACCTACCAGGTCCCTCGCGTCCTGGCAGTACTTC.

V and J are TRBV9 and TRBJ2-7, with D maybe TRBD2 (5 bases). CDR1 is SGDLS, CDR2 YYNGEE, per germline. V was shortened by 0 bases and J by 2 bases, with 9 bases between the two germline ends. CDR3 length: 14 residues. The CDR3 loop is CASSVAGSPYEQYF. The CDR3, as DNA: TGTGCCAGCAGCGTAGCTGGGAGCCCCTACGAGCAGTACTTC.

CDR3 in amino acids: CASSAKDRSNEKLFF. CDR3 nucleotide sequence: TGTGCCAGCAGCGCCAAGGACAGATCTAATGAAAAACTGTTTTTT. This rearrangement joins TRBV9 to TRBJ1-4, with D maybe TRBD1 (6 bases). Germline assignment: CDR1 SGDLS and CDR2 YYNGEE. The V gene lost 3 bases and the J gene lost 3 bases, with 12 bases spanning the gap. The CDR3 is 15 residues long.

The rearrangement links TRBV24-1 to TRBJ2-1, with D hard to call. Germline lookup yields CDR1 KGHDR and CDR2 SFDVKD. The CDR3 contains 14 residues. The germline V and J ends were trimmed by 4 bases and 8 bases, with 14 bases remaining between them. CDR3 amino acids: CATSDDGLRDEQFF. The CDR3 coding sequence is TGTGCCACCAGTGACGACGGGTTACGCGATGAGCAGTTCTTC.

V is TRBV7-9 and J is TRBJ1-2; TRBD1 might be the D (6 bases). The CDR3 runs 11 residues. CDR1 is SEHNR, CDR2 FQNEAQ, per germline (reference sequence). Between the trimmed V and J ends, which lost 1 base and 12 bases, there was a span of 9 bases. CDR3 loop: CASSLVAGDTF. DNA of the CDR3: TGTGCCAGCAGCTTAGTTGCAGGGGACACCTTC.

The chain recombines TRBV14 with TRBJ1-3, with 8 positions matching TRBD1. Trimming at V came to 3 bases and at J to 1 base, leaving 11 bases not matched to a gene. The CDR3 runs to 18 residues. Per the germline V gene, CDR1 is SGHDN and CDR2 is FVKESK. The CDR3 nucleotides read TGTGCCAGCAGCCATTGGGGACAGGTTCTCGGTTCTGGAAACACCATATATTTT. This gives the protein CASSHWGQVLGSGNTIYF.

V is TRBV18 and J is TRBJ2-1; 13 nucleotides align to TRBD2. Trimming at V came to 3 bases and at J to 12 bases, leaving 8 bases not matched to a gene. This CDR3 spans 15 amino acids. Germline CDR1 reads KGHSH; CDR2 reads LQKENI. The CDR3 protein is CASSPPRTSGSLQFF. The CDR3 DNA reads as TGTGCCAGCTCACCCCCTCGGACTAGCGGGAGTTTGCAGTTCTTC.

The V call is TRBV27, the J call TRBJ2-1, with D perhaps being TRBD1 or TRBD2 (7 bases each). V lost 11 bases and J 4 bases, leaving 21 bases between the germline ends. This CDR3 comprises 15 residues. Germline-derived CDR1 and CDR2 are MNHEY and SMNVEV (reference sequence). The CDR3 region is CASRGGTVIYNEQFF. The CDR3 DNA reads as TGTGCCTCAAGGGGGGGGACAGTTATTTACAATGAGCAGTTCTTC.

The V call is TRBV29-1, the J call TRBJ1-2, with TRBD1 matching 9 bases. This CDR3 is built from 13 residues. V shed 5 bases, J shed 4 bases, and the junction held 5 bases outside the gene matches. Per germline, CDR1 SQVTM and CDR2 ANQGSEA. The CDR3 here is CSVKGQGSYGYTF. The DNA for the CDR3 is TGCAGCGTTAAGGGACAGGGAAGCTATGGCTACACCTTC.

The V and J genes are TRBV7-3 and TRBJ1-2, with a tentative D call TRBD1 (6 bases). V was shortened by 5 bases and J by 2 bases, with 9 bases between the two germline ends. Germline values: CDR1 SGHTA, CDR2 FQGTGA. The CDR3 has 13 residues. The CDR3: CASSADRNYGYTF. The DNA of the CDR3 is TGTGCCAGCAGCGCGGACAGAAACTATGGCTACACCTTC.

The chain joins TRBV19 to TRBJ1-5; D gene uncertain. The CDR3 spans 14 residues. Germline V gene sequence: CDR1 LNHDA, CDR2 SQIVND (reference sequence). Trimming removed 5 bases from V and 2 bases from J, with 10 bases in between. This CDR3 is CASSSGTGNQPQHF. DNA of the CDR3: TGTGCCAGTAGTTCCGGAACAGGCAATCAGCCCCAGCATTTT.

The chain recombines TRBV25-1 with TRBJ1-1; D remains ambiguous. The germline CDR1 and CDR2 sequences are MGHDK and SYGVNS. The CDR3 contains 13 residues. V was shortened by 4 bases and J by 5 bases, with 11 bases between the two germline ends. CDR3: CASSVPGKTEAFF. The CDR3 DNA sequence: TGTGCCAGCAGTGTACCGGGAAAGACTGAAGCTTTCTTT.

This chain links TRBV19 with TRBJ2-3, with 12 bases aligning to TRBD2. The germline V gene encodes CDR1 LNHDA and CDR2 SQIVND (reference sequence). The J segment lost 5 bases and the V segment lost 5 bases, leaving 5 bases of the junction unmatched. This CDR3 comprises 15 residues. The CDR3 coding sequence is TGTGCCAGTAGTTTGACTAGCGGGAGAGTAGATACGCAGTATTTT. This sequence encodes CASSLTSGRVDTQYF.

The rearrangement uses TRBV15 and TRBJ2-4, with TRBD1 matching 11 bases. CDR1 is LNHNV, CDR2 YYDKDF, per germline (reference sequence). The V segment lost 0 bases and the J segment 7 bases; nucleotides outside the gene matches: 11. The CDR3 consists of 18 residues. Here the CDR3 reads CATSRDGTGGLLENIQYF. In DNA, the CDR3 is TGTGCCACCAGCAGAGATGGGACAGGGGGTCTGCTTGAGAACATTCAGTACTTC.

This clone was seen a few times. V gene TRBV11-1 combines with J gene TRBJ2-2; 8 bases align to TRBD1. The CDR3 extends over 14 amino acids. With V trimmed by 2 bases and J by 5 bases, 1 base remained unmatched. Germline CDR1 is SGHAT and CDR2 is FQDESV (reference sequence). CDR3 sequence reads: CASSLRTGTGELFF. For the CDR3, the DNA is TGTGCCAGCAGCTTAAGGACAGGGACCGGGGAGCTGTTTTTT.

The rearrangement links TRBV13 to TRBJ2-7; 12 positions match TRBD1. The germline CDR1 and CDR2 sequences are PRHDT and FYEKMQ (reference sequence). Unmatched junction bases numbered 3, after V lost 3 bases and J lost 6 bases. The CDR3 extends over 14 amino acids. The CDR3 here is CASSFGTGGSEQYF. The CDR3 bases are TGTGCCAGCAGCTTCGGGACAGGGGGCTCCGAGCAGTACTTC.

This sequence joins TRBV11-1 and TRBJ2-3; TRBD2 matches 7 bases. The CDR3 loop spans 16 amino acids. The trim removed 0 bases at V and 1 base at J, leaving 4 bases unmatched. CDR1 is SGHAT and CDR2 is FQDESV in the germline V gene (reference sequence). The CDR3 bases are TGTGCCAGCAGCTTAGCGGCTAGCGGTGGCACAGATACGCAGTATTTT. It specifies CASSLAASGGTDTQYF.

The V gene is TRBV7-2, the J gene TRBJ1-1; possibly TRBD1 for D (5 bases). The germline gives CDR1 SGHTA, CDR2 FQGNSA. The CDR3 spans 14 residues. The V end lost 5 bases, the J end lost 5 bases, and 15 bases lay between the germline ends. CDR3 sequence (DNA): TGTGCCAGCAGCCCAGGAGGGGCGCGGACTGAAGCTTTCTTT. Translation gives CASSPGGARTEAFF.

V gene TRBV12-1 combines with J gene TRBJ1-1; TRBD1, the D gene given by the table, was not confirmed from the DNA. TRBV12-1 is tagged as a pseudogene. The CDR3 spans 17 residues. The CDR3 reads CASSFSPGGILNTEAFF. CDR3 DNA: TGTGCCAGCAGCTTTAGTCCAGGGGGAATTTTAAACACTGAAGCTTTCTTT.

This chain joins TRBV10-1 and TRBJ2-7, with 7 positions matching TRBD1. The CDR3 loop spans 14 amino acids. The junction had 5 bases not matched to a gene; V was cut back by 6 bases and J by 0 bases. The germline V gene encodes CDR1 WNHNN and CDR2 SYGVQD (reference sequence). The CDR3 spells CASSAGTASYEQYF. The CDR3 DNA reads as TGCGCCAGCAGCGCCGGGACAGCCTCCTACGAGCAGTACTTC.

The V gene is TRBV30, the J gene TRBJ1-4; possible D gene TRBD1, 6 bases. CDR1 is GTSNPN, CDR2 SVGIG, per germline (reference sequence). The CDR3 consists of 13 residues. The V end lost 4 bases, the J end lost 6 bases, and 12 bases lay between the germline ends. The CDR3 here is CAWKVGQYEKLFF. In DNA form, the CDR3 reads TGTGCCTGGAAGGTTGGACAGTATGAAAAACTGTTTTTT.